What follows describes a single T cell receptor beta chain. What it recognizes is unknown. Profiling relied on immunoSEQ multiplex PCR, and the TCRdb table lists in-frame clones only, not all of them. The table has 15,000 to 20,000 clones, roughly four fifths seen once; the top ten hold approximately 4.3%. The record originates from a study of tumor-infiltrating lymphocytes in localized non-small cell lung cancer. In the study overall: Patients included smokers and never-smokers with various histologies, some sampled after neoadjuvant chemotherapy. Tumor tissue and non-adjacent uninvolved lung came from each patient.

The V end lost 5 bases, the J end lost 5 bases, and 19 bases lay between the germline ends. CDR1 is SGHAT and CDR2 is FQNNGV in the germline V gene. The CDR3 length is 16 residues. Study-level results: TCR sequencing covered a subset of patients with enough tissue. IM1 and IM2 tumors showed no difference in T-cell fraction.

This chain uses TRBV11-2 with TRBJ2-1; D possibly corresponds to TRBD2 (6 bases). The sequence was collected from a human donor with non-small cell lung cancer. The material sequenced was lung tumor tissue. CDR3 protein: CASSVRVGLNNNEQFF. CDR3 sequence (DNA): TGTGCCAGCAGCGTAAGAGTCGGACTAAACAACAATGAGCAGTTCTTC.